These 4 T cell receptor beta chains were all obtained from the same sample, sequenced in a study of CD8 T cells in Susac syndrome. Random hexamers served to reverse transcribe roughly 0.45 to 1 ug RNA. From the immunoSEQ multiplex PCR reads, TCRdb called clonotypes with MiXCR, one entry per CDR3 protein. The data hold a few hundred thousand distinct CDR3 sequences, with 95% observed a single time. The specimen sequenced was CD4+ T cells from PBMCs. These TCRs come from a human donor with multiple sclerosis.

CDR3 DNA sequence: TGTGCCTGGAGTGTACGGAGGCGGGCAGTTCTATATTCACCCCTCCACTTT. Translating it yields CAWSVRRRAVLYSPLHF. V and J are TRBV30 and TRBJ1-6, with unresolved D. With 0 bases removed from V and 8 bases from J, the gap between germline ends came to 20 bases. The CDR3 runs 17 residues. Germline CDR1 reads GTSNPN; CDR2 reads SVGIG (reference sequence).

The chain joins TRBV12-3 or TRBV12-4 to TRBJ1-2; D not resolved. With 8 bases removed from V and 7 bases from J, the gap between germline ends came to 17 bases. The CDR3 spans 13 residues. The CDR3 DNA reads TGTGCCAGCTCAGTGACGCCGGCGGGTGGCTACACCTTC. It translates to CASSVTPAGGYTF.

The rearrangement links TRBV6-5 to TRBJ1-6; unclear D gene. The CDR3 covers 15 residues. Trimming stripped 6 bases from V and 5 bases from J, with 14 bases between. The germline CDR1 and CDR2 sequences are MNHEY and SVGAGI. The CDR3 loop reads CASSLSTYNNSPLHF. For the CDR3, the DNA is TGTGCCAGCAGCCTCAGCACCTACAATAATTCACCCCTCCACTTT.

As concerns this clonotype: The junction does not match germline at one end; this may be a read error. The rearrangement uses TRBV27 and TRBJ2-1; 10 bases match TRBD1. CDR1 MNHEY and CDR2 SMNVEV come from the germline V gene (reference sequence). This CDR3 is 15 amino acids long. CDR3 sequence reads: CASILRQGAGNEQFF. The CDR3 nucleotides read TGTGCCAGCATTTTAAGACAGGGGGCGGGGAATGAGCAGTTCTTC.